This TCR beta chain was identified during a study of blood T cell repertoires in COVID-19. Study context: Sites in the United States, Italy and Spain provided acute and convalescent COVID-19 samples. T cells, B-cell-depleted T cells, or PBMCs provided the cDNA or gDNA that served as material.

Source study methods: Estimation of nucleated cell counts was performed using reference gene primer amplification. Clones were read by immunoSEQ multiplex PCR, and TCRdb kept only the in-frame ones, dropping some. D and trimming come from the DNA, and the V and J calls and clone size come from that table. The sample includes more than 70,000 clones, over 75% of them seen just once. Germline V gives CDR1 SGHNT, CDR2 YYREEE (reference sequence). CDR3 length equals 13 residues. V shed 6 bases, J shed 3 bases, and the junction held 4 bases outside the gene matches. The material sequenced was peripheral blood. The gene calls are TRBV5-4 and TRBJ2-5, with 8 bases matching TRBD2. The receptor's source is a man in his sixties with acute or convalescent COVID-19. The DNA for the CDR3 is TGTGCCAGCAACCGGCGGGAGGAAGAGACCCAGTACTTC. Translation: CASNRREEETQYF.